The clone carrying this TCR beta chain was seen only a few times. Its cognate antigen is unknown. The source of the sample is a study of tissue T cells after allogeneic stem cell transplantation. General study findings and limits: The patient cohort was small and clinically heterogeneous, with limited sampling depth.

Trimming pared 7 bases from V and 1 base from J, leaving 10 bases between. Germline V CDR1 and CDR2: LGHNT, FRNRAP. The CDR3 totals 13 residues. Sequencing was performed with immunoSEQ multiplex PCR; in TCRdb, only in-frame clones are kept and a portion is missing. The sample shows approximately 2,000 clones, roughly 70% of them seen only once. Median post-mortem interval was about 9.8 hours for GI, liver, skin and lymphoid tissues. The sample in question was tissue from the stomach, obtained at autopsy. The TCR comes from a female donor older than 55 with lung cancer. The chain has TRBV12-5 and TRBJ1-1; D might be TRBD1 (5 bases). The CDR3: CASALGGNTEAFF. The DNA of the CDR3 is TGTGCTAGTGCCCTGGGGGGGAACACTGAAGCTTTCTTT.